This T cell receptor beta chain is drawn from a study of liver allograft versus peripheral blood T cells. In the study overall: Comparing T cell receptor repertoires in transplanted livers with those in recipients' peripheral blood was part of the design.

Each CDR3 protein is one row after TCRdb ran MiXCR on the reads. The repertoire holds a few thousand distinct CDR3 sequences, with 16% as singletons. By share, this clonotype counts as medium-sized (0.01 to 0.1%). This CDR3 has 14 amino acids. V lost 4 bases, J lost 2 bases, and 11 bases lay in between. The germline V gene encodes CDR1 MDHEN and CDR2 SYDVKM. This receptor was identified in a human patient who had a liver transplant. Some T cells here may be from the graft donor. The rearrangement links TRBV28 to TRBJ1-2, with a weak D call TRBD1 (5 bases). CDR3 residues: CASSSPGRNYGYTF. The CDR3 nucleotides are TGTGCCAGCAGTTCCCCGGGACGGAACTATGGCTACACCTTC.